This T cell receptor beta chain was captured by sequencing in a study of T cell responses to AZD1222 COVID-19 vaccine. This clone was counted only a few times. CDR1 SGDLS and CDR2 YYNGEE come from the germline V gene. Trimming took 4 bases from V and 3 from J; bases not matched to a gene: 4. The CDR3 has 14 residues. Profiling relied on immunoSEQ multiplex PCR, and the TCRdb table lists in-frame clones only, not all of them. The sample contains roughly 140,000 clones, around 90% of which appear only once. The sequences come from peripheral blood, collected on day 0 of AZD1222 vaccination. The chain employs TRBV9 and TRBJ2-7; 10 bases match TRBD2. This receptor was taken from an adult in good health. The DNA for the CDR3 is TGTGCCAGCAGCCCAAGCGGGGGGGACTACGAGCAGTACTTC. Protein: CASSPSGGDYEQYF.